Sequencing of this TCR beta chain was carried out in a study of CD4+ T cells in melanoma. The germline CDR1 and CDR2 sequences are SGHNT and YYREEE (reference sequence). V lost 2 bases and J lost 4, with 9 bases in between. This CDR3 contains 13 residues. TCRdb keeps only in-frame clones here, not all; method: immunoSEQ multiplex PCR. The sample has about 10,000 clones, about 66% seen once. Source material: cells from a culture (not recorded whether cultured in vitro). V gene TRBV5-4 combines with J gene TRBJ1-2, with D possibly TRBD1 on 5 matching bases. This receptor was obtained from a human donor with melanoma. CDR3 in amino acids: CASSLSGGYGYTF. In DNA, the CDR3 is TGTGCCAGCAGCTTAAGTGGGGGCTATGGCTACACCTTC.